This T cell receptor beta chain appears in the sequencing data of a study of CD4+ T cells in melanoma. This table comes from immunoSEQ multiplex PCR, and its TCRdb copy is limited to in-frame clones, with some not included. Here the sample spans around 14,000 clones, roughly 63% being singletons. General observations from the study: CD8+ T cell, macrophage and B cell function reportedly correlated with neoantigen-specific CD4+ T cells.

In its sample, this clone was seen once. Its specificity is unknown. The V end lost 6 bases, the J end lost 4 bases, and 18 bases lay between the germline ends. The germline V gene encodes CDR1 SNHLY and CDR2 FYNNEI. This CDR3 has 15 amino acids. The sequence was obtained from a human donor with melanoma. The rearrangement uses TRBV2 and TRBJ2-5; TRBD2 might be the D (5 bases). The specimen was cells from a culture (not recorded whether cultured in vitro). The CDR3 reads CASSLRAASRETQYF. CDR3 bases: TGTGCCAGCAGCCTCCGGGCGGCTAGCCGAGAGACCCAGTACTTC. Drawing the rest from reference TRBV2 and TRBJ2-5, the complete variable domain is EPEVTQTPSHQVTQMGQEVILRCVPISNHLYFYWYRQILGQKVEFLVSFYNNEISEKSEIFDDQFSVERPDGSNFTLKIRSTKLEDSAMYFCASSLRAASRETQYFGPGTRLLVL.